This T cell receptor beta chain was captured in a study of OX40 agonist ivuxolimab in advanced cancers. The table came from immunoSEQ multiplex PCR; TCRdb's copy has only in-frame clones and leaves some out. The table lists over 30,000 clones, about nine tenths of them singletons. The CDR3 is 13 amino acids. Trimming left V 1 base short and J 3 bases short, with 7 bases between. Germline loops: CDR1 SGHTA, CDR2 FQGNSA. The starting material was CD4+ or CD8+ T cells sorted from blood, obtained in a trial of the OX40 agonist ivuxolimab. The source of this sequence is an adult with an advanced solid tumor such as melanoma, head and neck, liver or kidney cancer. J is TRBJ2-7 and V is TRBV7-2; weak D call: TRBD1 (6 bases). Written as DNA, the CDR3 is TGTGCCAGCAGCTTAGAGGGGGACTACGAGCAGTACTTC. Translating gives CASSLEGDYEQYF.